The entry below describes one TCR beta chain. The CDR3 has 13 amino acids. Germline CDR1 and CDR2: LNHDA and SQIVND (reference sequence). V was clipped by 8 bases and J by 6 bases; unmatched bases: 9. Libraries were prepared by immunoSEQ multiplex PCR; TCRdb keeps only in-frame clonotypes and omits some of them. Of roughly 86,000 clones in the sample, 90% were seen once. The data are from a study of control samples from healthy donors and cancer patients. The chain uses TRBV19 and TRBJ2-7, with 8 bases lining up with TRBD1. The receptor was isolated from a woman aged 18-29 years in good health. The specimen was blood. CDR3 sequence (DNA): TGTGCCAGTCGCGGGACAGGTTTAACCGAGCAGTACTTC. The encoded protein is CASRGTGLTEQYF.